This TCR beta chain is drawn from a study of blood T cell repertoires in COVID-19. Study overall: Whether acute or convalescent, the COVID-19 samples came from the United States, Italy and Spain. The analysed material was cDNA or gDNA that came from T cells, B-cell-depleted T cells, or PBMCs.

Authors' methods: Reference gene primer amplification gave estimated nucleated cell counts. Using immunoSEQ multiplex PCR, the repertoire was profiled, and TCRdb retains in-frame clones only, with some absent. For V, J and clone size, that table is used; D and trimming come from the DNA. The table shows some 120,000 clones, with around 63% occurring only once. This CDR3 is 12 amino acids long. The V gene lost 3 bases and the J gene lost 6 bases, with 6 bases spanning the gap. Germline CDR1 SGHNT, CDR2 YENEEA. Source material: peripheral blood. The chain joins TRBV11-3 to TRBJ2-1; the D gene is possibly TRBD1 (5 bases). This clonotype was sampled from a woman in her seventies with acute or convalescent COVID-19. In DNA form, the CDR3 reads TGTGCCAGCAGCTTCCAGGGCAATGAGCAGTTCTTC. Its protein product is CASSFQGNEQFF.